One T cell receptor beta chain is described in this entry. The antigen is unknown. The data belong to a study of T cell responses to AZD1222 COVID-19 vaccine. Trimming took off 5 bases at V and 3 bases at J, with 13 bases between the two ends. The CDR3 is 15 amino acids. Germline CDR1 MNHEY, CDR2 SVGAGI. Study findings and constraints: In the spike-specific TCR repertoire, nearly half reportedly target unmutated variant regions. Spike-specific TCRs gained breadth and depth after people received two AZD1222 doses.

The repertoire was sequenced with immunoSEQ multiplex PCR; TCRdb's copy has only in-frame clones and lacks some. This sample has some 130,000 clones, with around nine tenths found just once. Sequenced here: peripheral blood, sampled on day 0 of AZD1222 vaccination. This sequence originates from an adult in good health. The J gene is TRBJ1-4, the V gene TRBV6-5, with D possibly being TRBD1 (6 bases). The chain's CDR3 is CASSQPGHPNEKLFF. The CDR3 DNA reads TGTGCCAGCAGTCAGCCGGGACACCCTAATGAAAAACTGTTTTTT.